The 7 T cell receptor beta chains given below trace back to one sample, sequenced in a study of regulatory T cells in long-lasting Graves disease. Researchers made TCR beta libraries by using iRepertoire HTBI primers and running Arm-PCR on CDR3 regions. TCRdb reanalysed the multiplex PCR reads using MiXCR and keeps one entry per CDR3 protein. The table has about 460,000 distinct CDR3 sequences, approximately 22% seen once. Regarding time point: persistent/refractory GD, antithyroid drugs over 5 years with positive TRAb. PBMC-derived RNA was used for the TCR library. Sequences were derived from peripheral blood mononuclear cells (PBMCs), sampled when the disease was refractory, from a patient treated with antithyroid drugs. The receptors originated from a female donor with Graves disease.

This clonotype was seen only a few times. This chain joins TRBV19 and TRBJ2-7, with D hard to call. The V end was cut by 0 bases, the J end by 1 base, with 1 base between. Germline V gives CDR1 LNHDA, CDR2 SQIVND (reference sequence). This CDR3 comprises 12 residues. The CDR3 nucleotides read TGTGCCAGTAGTATAGATTCCTACGAGCAGTACTTC. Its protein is CASSIDSYEQYF.

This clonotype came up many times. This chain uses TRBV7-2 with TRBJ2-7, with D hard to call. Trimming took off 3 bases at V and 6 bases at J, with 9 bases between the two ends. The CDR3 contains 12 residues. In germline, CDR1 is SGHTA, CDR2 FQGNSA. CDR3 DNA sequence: TGTGCCAGCAGCTTTGAAGTAGGCGAGCAGTACTTC. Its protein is CASSFEVGEQYF.

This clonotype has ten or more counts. CDR3 region: CASRAGTHRDYGYTF. The CDR3, as DNA: TGTGCCAGCAGGGCTGGGACCCACAGGGACTATGGCTACACCTTC. The V and J genes are TRBV28 and TRBJ1-2, with a possible D match to TRBD1 (6 bases). Germline V lookup: CDR1 MDHEN, CDR2 SYDVKM. The CDR3 sequence is 15 residues long. Trimming took off 6 bases at V and 3 bases at J, with 17 bases between the two ends.

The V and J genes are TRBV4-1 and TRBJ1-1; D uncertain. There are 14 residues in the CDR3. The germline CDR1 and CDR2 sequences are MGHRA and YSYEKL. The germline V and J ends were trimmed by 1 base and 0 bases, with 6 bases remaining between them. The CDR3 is CASSQGHMNTEAFF. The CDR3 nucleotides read TGCGCCAGCAGCCAAGGACACATGAACACTGAAGCTTTCTTT.

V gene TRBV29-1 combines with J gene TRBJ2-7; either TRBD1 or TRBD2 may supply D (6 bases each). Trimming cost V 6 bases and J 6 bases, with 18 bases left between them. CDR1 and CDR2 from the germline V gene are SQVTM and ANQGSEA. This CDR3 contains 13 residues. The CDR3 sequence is CSVETHREAEQYF. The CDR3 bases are TGCAGCGTAGAAACCCACAGGGAGGCCGAGCAGTACTTC.

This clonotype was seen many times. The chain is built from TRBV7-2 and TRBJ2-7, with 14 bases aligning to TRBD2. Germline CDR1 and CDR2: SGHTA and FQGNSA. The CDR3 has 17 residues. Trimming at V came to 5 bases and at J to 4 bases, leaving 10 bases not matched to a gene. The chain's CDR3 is CASSQTSGRAFPYEQYF. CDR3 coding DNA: TGTGCCAGCAGCCAGACTAGCGGGAGGGCGTTCCCATACGAGCAGTACTTC.

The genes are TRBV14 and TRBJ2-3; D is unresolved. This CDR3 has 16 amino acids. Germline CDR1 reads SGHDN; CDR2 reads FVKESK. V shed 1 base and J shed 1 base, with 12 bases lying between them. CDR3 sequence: CASSQGLNSGTDTQYF. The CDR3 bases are TGTGCCAGCAGCCAAGGACTTAACAGCGGCACAGATACGCAGTATTTT.